The 20 T cell receptor beta chains presented below share a single source sample, sequenced in a study of shared clonotypes between healthy human individuals. Only in-frame clones appear in the TCRdb table, and some are missing; sequencing was by immunoSEQ multiplex PCR. The top ten clones hold less than 0.065% of a sample with some 650,000 clones, less than 98% of them seen once. Sequenced sample: naive CD4+ T cells sorted from blood. Documented subset: CD45RA+ positively selected. The receptors shown here come from a woman in her thirties in good health.

This chain uses TRBV6-9 with TRBJ1-1; no firm D call. Per the germline V gene, CDR1 is MNHGY and CDR2 is SVAAGI. The V and J ends lost 3 bases and 1 base respectively, with 6 bases between them. The CDR3 length is 13 residues. CDR3 nucleotide sequence: TGTGCCAGCAGTTACTCAAGGAACACTGAAGCTTTCTTT. Protein product: CASSYSRNTEAFF.

The table lists this clone with a count of one. The gene calls are TRBV6-5 and TRBJ2-1; 8 bases map to TRBD2. The CDR3 runs to 13 residues. Germline CDR1 and CDR2: MNHEY and SVGAGI. V lost 4 bases, J lost 7 bases, and 3 bases stayed unmatched. CDR3 DNA sequence: TGTGCCAGCAGTTGGACTAGCAGGAATGAGCAGTTCTTC. It translates to CASSWTSRNEQFF.

The chain has TRBV28 and TRBJ1-5, with D uncertain. Trimming shortened V by 4 bases and J by 11 bases, and 15 bases separated the two germline ends. The germline gives CDR1 MDHEN, CDR2 SYDVKM. The CDR3 totals 13 residues. The CDR3 reads CASSSFPGISQHF. In nucleotides, the CDR3 is TGTGCCAGCAGTTCGTTTCCCGGGATTTCCCAGCATTTT.

The V call is TRBV9, the J call TRBJ2-3, with TRBD2 matching over 13 bases. The CDR3 is 16 residues long. The J segment lost 3 bases and the V segment lost 0 bases, leaving 1 base of the junction unmatched. Germline CDR1 and CDR2: SGDLS and YYNGEE. The CDR3 region is CASSVGLAGGTDTQYF. DNA for the CDR3: TGTGCCAGCAGCGTAGGACTAGCGGGAGGTACAGATACGCAGTATTTT.

This clone was counted a single time. The rearrangement uses TRBV2 and TRBJ2-2, with 10 bases fitting TRBD2. V shed 8 bases, J shed 3 bases, and the junction held 9 bases outside the gene matches. The CDR3 consists of 16 residues. Germline V gene data show CDR1 as SNHLY and CDR2 as FYNNEI. CDR3 protein: CASVTLGLAHTGELFF. The DNA for the CDR3 is TGTGCCAGCGTAACCCTGGGACTAGCGCACACCGGGGAGCTGTTTTTT.

The V and J genes are TRBV5-1 and TRBJ2-3, with TRBD2 matching over 10 bases. Germline values: CDR1 SGHRS, CDR2 YFSETQ. The V gene end was trimmed by 0 bases and the J gene end by 1 base; junction bases not matched to a gene: 8. The CDR3 extends over 18 amino acids. The CDR3 is CASSLVSSGSVGTDTQYF. The CDR3 DNA reads TGCGCCAGCAGCTTGGTGTCTAGCGGGAGCGTGGGCACAGATACGCAGTATTTT.

The chain has TRBV6-5 and TRBJ1-4, with D possibly being TRBD1 (5 bases). This CDR3 region has 14 residues. V gave up 5 bases and J gave up 5 bases, with 12 bases separating them. The germline CDR1 and CDR2 sequences are MNHEY and SVGAGI. The CDR3 here is CASSTRGVNEKLFF. The CDR3 nucleotides are TGTGCCAGCAGTACCCGGGGGGTCAATGAAAAACTGTTTTTT.

V is TRBV15 and J is TRBJ2-7, with 10 positions matching TRBD2. After removal of 2 bases from V and 4 bases from J, the junction contained 11 bases not matched to a gene. Germline CDR1 and CDR2: LNHNV and YYDKDF (reference sequence). The CDR3 is 17 residues long. The CDR3 loop is CATSRPRGLAGVYEQYF. The DNA for the CDR3 is TGTGCCACCAGCAGACCCCGGGGCCTAGCGGGAGTGTACGAGCAGTACTTC.

V and J are TRBV5-1 and TRBJ2-7; possibly TRBD1 for D (5 bases). The CDR3 spans 17 residues. V was shortened by 1 base and J by 1 base, with 18 bases between the two germline ends. Germline CDR1 is SGHRS and CDR2 is YFSETQ. Here the CDR3 DNA reads TGCGCCAGCAGCTTGCCACAGGACCTCAAAGGATCCTACGAGCAGTACTTC. This translates into CASSLPQDLKGSYEQYF.

V is TRBV4-1 and J is TRBJ2-5; D is ambiguous. The DNA end lines up better with TRBJ2-7; the J call may be wrong. The CDR3 loop spans 16 amino acids. Germline loops: CDR1 MGHRA, CDR2 YSYEKL. CDR3 amino acids: CASSQDLNAGAYEQYF. The CDR3 bases are TGCGCCAGCAGCCAAGATCTGAACGCAGGTGCCTACGAGCAGTACTTC.

V and J are TRBV15 and TRBJ2-6; TRBD2 is a possible D gene (5 bases). CDR1 is LNHNV and CDR2 is YYDKDF in the germline V gene (reference sequence). V lost 2 bases and J 0 bases, leaving 11 bases between the germline ends. The CDR3 is 17 residues long. Here the CDR3 reads CATSRSVAGSGANVLTF. The CDR3 coding sequence is TGTGCCACCAGCAGATCCGTGGCGGGCTCTGGGGCCAACGTCCTGACTTTC.

The gene calls are TRBV29-1 and TRBJ2-3, with D perhaps matching TRBD2 (6 bases). CDR1 is SQVTM, CDR2 ANQGSEA, per germline. CDR3 length equals 14 residues. With 3 bases removed from V and 0 bases from J, the gap between germline ends came to 10 bases. The CDR3 loop reads CSVEAGTSTDTQYF. The CDR3 DNA sequence: TGCAGCGTTGAGGCGGGAACTAGCACAGATACGCAGTATTTT.

The chain employs TRBV7-9 and TRBJ1-1; 7 bases align to TRBD1. The V gene's germline CDR1 is SEHNR and CDR2 FQNEAQ (reference sequence). V shed 5 bases and J 3 bases; nucleotides not matched to a gene: 6. CDR3 length equals 14 residues. Written as DNA, the CDR3 is TGTGCCAGCAGCGCACAGGGGCGGGACACTGAAGCTTTCTTT. This codes for CASSAQGRDTEAFF.

The chain carries TRBV5-4 and TRBJ2-5, with D perhaps matching TRBD2 (7 bases). V lost 3 bases to trimming and J lost 11 bases, with 29 bases between them. The CDR3 spans 17 residues. CDR1 SGHNT and CDR2 YYREEE come from the germline V gene (reference sequence). This chain's CDR3 is CASSSPVGAGEKVAQYF. The CDR3 DNA reads TGTGCCAGCAGCTCTCCTGTGGGGGCGGGAGAGAAGGTTGCGCAGTACTTC.

J is TRBJ1-5 and V is TRBV10-2; D remains ambiguous. Germline CDR1 WSHSY, CDR2 SAAADI. With 4 bases removed from V and 9 bases from J, the gap between germline ends came to 19 bases. The CDR3 contains 15 residues. CDR3 nucleotides: TGCGCCAGCAGTGGGCAGGCCGATCTTCGCGGGCCCCAGCATTTT. This codes for CASSGQADLRGPQHF.

Only one count was recorded for this clone. J is TRBJ2-3 and V is TRBV7-2, with 9 bases that match TRBD2. The trim removed 2 bases at V and 5 bases at J, leaving 17 bases unmatched. This CDR3 comprises 19 residues. Germline loops: CDR1 SGHTA, CDR2 FQGNSA. The CDR3 DNA reads TGTGCCAGCAGCTTAAAGGGTTTTATGGCTAGCGGGATGCGAGATACGCAGTATTTT. Its translation is CASSLKGFMASGMRDTQYF.

The chain has TRBV2 and TRBJ2-7; D gene ambiguous. The CDR3 runs 14 residues. CDR1 is SNHLY and CDR2 is FYNNEI in the germline V gene. Deletions cut 4 bases from V and 1 base from J, with 11 bases between. CDR3 nucleotide sequence: TGTGCCAGCAGTGCCGACCTGGGGTCCTACGAGCAGTACTTC. Its protein product is CASSADLGSYEQYF.

This clone was detected only a few times. This rearrangement joins TRBV29-1 to TRBJ1-1, with D unresolved. The V end was cut by 1 base, the J end by 0 bases, with 6 bases between. The CDR3 is made up of 13 amino acids. Germline V gene sequence: CDR1 SQVTM, CDR2 ANQGSEA. Written as DNA, the CDR3 is TGCAGCGTTGAAGGGGGAATGAACACTGAAGCTTTCTTT. It codes for CSVEGGMNTEAFF.

This chain links TRBV2 with TRBJ2-1; weak D call: TRBD1 (6 bases). Germline assignment: CDR1 SNHLY and CDR2 FYNNEI. The length of the CDR3 is 15 residues. Trimming left V 6 bases short and J 0 bases short, with 12 bases between. CDR3 in DNA: TGTGCCAGCAGGACCGGACAGAGCTCCTACAATGAGCAGTTCTTC. It encodes CASRTGQSSYNEQFF.

V and J are TRBV28 and TRBJ2-4, with D tentatively TRBD2 (6 bases). From germline, CDR1 is MDHEN and CDR2 SYDVKM. This CDR3 comprises 17 residues. With 5 bases removed from V and 0 bases from J, the gap between germline ends came to 17 bases. The CDR3 loop is CASSPRGAGLAKNIQYF. Written as DNA, the CDR3 is TGTGCCAGCAGTCCCCGAGGCGCGGGACTAGCCAAAAACATTCAGTACTTC.